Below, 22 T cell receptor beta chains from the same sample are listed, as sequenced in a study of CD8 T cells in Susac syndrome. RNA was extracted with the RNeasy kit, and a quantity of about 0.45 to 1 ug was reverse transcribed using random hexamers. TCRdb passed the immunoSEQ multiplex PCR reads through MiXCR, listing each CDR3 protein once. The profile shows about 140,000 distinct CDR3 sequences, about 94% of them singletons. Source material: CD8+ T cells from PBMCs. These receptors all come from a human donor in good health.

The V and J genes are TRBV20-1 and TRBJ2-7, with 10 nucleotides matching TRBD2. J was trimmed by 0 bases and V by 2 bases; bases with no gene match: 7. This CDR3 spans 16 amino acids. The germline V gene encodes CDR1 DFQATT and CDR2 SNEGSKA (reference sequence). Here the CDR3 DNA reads TGCAGTGCTAGAATGCTAGCGGGAGAGAGCTCCTACGAGCAGTACTTC. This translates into CSARMLAGESSYEQYF.

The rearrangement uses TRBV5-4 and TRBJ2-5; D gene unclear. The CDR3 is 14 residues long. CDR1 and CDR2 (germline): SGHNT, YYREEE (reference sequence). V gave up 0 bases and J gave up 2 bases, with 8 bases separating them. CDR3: CASSLEFAQETQYF. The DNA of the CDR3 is TGTGCCAGCAGCTTGGAATTTGCTCAAGAGACCCAGTACTTC.

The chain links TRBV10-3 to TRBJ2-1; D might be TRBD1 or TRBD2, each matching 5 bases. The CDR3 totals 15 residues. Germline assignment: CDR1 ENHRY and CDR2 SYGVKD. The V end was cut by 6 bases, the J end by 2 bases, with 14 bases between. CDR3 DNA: TGTGCCATCAGCCCTACGGGACGGACCTACAATGAGCAGTTCTTC. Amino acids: CAISPTGRTYNEQFF.

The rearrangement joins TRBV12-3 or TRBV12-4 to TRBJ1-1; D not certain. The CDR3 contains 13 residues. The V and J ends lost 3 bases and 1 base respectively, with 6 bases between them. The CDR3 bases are TGTGCCAGCAGTTTCTCGCCGAACACTGAAGCTTTCTTT. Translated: CASSFSPNTEAFF.

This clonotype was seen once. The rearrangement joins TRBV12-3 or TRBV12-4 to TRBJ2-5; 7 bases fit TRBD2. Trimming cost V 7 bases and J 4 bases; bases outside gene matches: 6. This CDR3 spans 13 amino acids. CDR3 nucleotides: TGTGCCAGCATCGCTAGCGGCCGAGAGACCCAGTACTTC. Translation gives CASIASGRETQYF.

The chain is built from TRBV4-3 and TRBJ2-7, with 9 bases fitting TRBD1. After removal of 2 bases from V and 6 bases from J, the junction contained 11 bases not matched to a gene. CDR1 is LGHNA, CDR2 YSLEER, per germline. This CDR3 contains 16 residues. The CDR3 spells CASSQTLGQGLIEQYF. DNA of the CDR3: TGCGCCAGCAGCCAAACTTTGGGACAGGGTTTGATCGAGCAGTACTTC.

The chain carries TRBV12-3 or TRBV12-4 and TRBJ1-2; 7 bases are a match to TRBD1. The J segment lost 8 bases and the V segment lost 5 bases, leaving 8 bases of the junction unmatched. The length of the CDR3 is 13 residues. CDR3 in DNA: TGTGCCAGCAGTCCAGACAGGGTGGGGGGCTACACCTTC. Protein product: CASSPDRVGGYTF.

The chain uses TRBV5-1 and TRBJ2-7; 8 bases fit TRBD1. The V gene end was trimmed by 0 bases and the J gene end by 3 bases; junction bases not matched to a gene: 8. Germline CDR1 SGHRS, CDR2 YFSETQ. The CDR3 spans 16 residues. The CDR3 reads CASSLGPVDRDYEQYF. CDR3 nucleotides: TGCGCCAGCAGCTTGGGGCCGGTGGACAGGGACTACGAGCAGTACTTC.

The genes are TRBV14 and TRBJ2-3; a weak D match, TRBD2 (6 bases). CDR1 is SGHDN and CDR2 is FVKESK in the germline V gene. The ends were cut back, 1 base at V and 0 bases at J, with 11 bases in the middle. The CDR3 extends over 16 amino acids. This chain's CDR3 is CASSQAAGLSTDTQYF. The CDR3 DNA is TGTGCCAGCAGCCAAGCGGCGGGATTGAGCACAGATACGCAGTATTTT.

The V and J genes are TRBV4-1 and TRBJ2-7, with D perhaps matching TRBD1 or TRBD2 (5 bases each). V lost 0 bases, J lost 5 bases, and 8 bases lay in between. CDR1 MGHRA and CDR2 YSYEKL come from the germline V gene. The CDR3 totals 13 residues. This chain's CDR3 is CASSQDGGNEQYF. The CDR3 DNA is TGCGCCAGCAGCCAAGATGGGGGTAACGAGCAGTACTTC.

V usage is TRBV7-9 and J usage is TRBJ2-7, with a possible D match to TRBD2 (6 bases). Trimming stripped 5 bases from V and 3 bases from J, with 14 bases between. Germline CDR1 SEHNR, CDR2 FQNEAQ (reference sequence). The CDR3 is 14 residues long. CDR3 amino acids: CASSMGLANYEQYF. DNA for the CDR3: TGTGCCAGCAGCATGGGGCTAGCGAACTACGAGCAGTACTTC.

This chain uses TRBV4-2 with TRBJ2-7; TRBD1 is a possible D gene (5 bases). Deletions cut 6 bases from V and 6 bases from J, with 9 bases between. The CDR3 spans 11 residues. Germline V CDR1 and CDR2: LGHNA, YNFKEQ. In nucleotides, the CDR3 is TGTGCCAGCAGAGACAGCGCCGAGCAGTACTTC. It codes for CASRDSAEQYF.

The CDR3 reads CAWSVGTSTDTQYF. DNA of the CDR3: TGTGCCTGGAGTGTAGGCACTAGCACAGATACGCAGTATTTT. This rearrangement joins TRBV30 to TRBJ2-3; D is undetermined. This CDR3 region has 14 residues. Trimming cost V 0 bases and J 0 bases, with 7 bases left between them. CDR1 GTSNPN and CDR2 SVGIG come from the germline V gene (reference sequence).

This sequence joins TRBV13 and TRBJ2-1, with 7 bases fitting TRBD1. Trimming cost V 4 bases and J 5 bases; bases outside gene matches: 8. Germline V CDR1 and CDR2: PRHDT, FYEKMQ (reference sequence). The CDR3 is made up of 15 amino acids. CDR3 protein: CASSYDRAVNNEQFF. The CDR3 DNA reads TGTGCCAGCAGCTATGACAGGGCCGTCAACAATGAGCAGTTCTTC.

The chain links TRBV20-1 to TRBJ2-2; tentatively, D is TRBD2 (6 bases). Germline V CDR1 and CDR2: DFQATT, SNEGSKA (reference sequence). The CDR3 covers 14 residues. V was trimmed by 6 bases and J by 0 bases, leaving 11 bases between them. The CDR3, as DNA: TGCAGTGCGCTGGGGGGACCGAACACCGGGGAGCTGTTTTTT. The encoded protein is CSALGGPNTGELFF.

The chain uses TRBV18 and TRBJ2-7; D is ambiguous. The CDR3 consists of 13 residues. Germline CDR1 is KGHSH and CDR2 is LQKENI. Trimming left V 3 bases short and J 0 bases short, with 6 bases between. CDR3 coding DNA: TGTGCCAGCTCACCGCCGTCCTCCTACGAGCAGTACTTC. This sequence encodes CASSPPSSYEQYF.

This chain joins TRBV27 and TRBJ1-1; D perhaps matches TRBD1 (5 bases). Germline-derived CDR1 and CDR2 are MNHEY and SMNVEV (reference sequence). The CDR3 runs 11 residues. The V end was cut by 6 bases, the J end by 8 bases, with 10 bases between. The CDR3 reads CASRGELEAFF. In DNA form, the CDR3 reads TGTGCCAGCAGAGGGGAACTAGAAGCTTTCTTT.

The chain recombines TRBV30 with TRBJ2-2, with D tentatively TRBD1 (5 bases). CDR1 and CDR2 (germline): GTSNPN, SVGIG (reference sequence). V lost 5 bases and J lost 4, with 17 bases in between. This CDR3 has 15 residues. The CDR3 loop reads CAWDPGPSATGELFF. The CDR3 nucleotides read TGTGCCTGGGACCCAGGGCCATCGGCCACCGGGGAGCTGTTTTTT.

CDR3 in amino acids: CSAPPSGWGQPQHF. The CDR3, as DNA: TGCAGTGCTCCCCCGTCCGGGTGGGGTCAGCCCCAGCATTTT. The V gene is TRBV20-1, the J gene TRBJ1-5; D is uncertain. Germline CDR1 reads DFQATT; CDR2 reads SNEGSKA (reference sequence). Between the trimmed V and J ends, which lost 5 bases and 6 bases, there was a span of 17 bases. The CDR3 totals 14 residues.

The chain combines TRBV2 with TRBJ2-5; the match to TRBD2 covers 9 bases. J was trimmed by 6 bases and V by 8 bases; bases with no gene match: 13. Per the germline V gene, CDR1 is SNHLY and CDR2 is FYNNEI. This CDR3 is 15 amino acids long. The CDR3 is CASSAEEREEKTQYF. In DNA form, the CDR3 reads TGTGCCAGCTCTGCCGAGGAGCGGGAGGAAAAGACCCAGTACTTC. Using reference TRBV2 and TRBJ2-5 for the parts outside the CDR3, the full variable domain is EPEVTQTPSHQVTQMGQEVILRCVPISNHLYFYWYRQILGQKVEFLVSFYNNEISEKSEIFDDQFSVERPDGSNFTLKIRSTKLEDSAMYFCASSAEEREEKTQYFGPGTRLLVL.

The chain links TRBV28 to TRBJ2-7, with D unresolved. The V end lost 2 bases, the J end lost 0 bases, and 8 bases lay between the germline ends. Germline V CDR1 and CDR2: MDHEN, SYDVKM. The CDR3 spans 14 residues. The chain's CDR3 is CASSLQDNSYEQYF. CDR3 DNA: TGTGCCAGCAGTTTACAGGATAACTCCTACGAGCAGTACTTC.

For the CDR3, the DNA is TGTGCCAGCAGTTTGGGGGCCTATGGCTACACCTTC. This translates into CASSLGAYGYTF. This sequence joins TRBV7-9 and TRBJ1-2; possible D gene TRBD1, 6 bases. The V and J ends lost 6 bases and 4 bases respectively, with 9 bases between them. The CDR3 runs to 12 residues. CDR1 SEHNR and CDR2 FQNEAQ come from the germline V gene (reference sequence).